This T cell receptor beta chain was sequenced for a study of neoadjuvant anti-PD-1 for oral cavity cancer (dated by TCRdb to the early 2020s). Broadly, across the study: Before undergoing curative-intent surgical resection, most patients got three to four biweekly nivolumab doses at 3 mg/kg. Under RECIST 1.1, a patient counted as a responder if showing complete response, partial response or stable disease, and as a non-responder if showing progression. For patients who did not progress, a fourth nivolumab dose was given around day 43, followed by definitive surgical resection on days 50-56. The parent correlative cohort included 11 to 13 patients, with a roughly 34% response rate.

Overall study outcomes, separate from this receptor: Within PBMCs, T cell clonality (Gini index) was significantly higher in non-responders than responders after neoadjuvant nivolumab. Only three patients per response group were included in the TCR analyses, and larger cohorts for validation were called for by the authors. A higher pretreatment blood Treg/Th17 ratio correlated with both higher pretreatment blood TCRbeta clonality and lower post-treatment tumor TCRbeta clonality.

On this clone itself: Its antigen has not been determined. The sample holds no much larger clone one base away, and base qualities are not on file.

CDR1 is given as ENHRY and CDR2 as SYGVKD, both from the germline V gene. The CDR3, cysteine through phenylalanine, is 16 amino acids long. Just the 48-base CDR3 DNA is kept, in frame starting at base 1. The V end gives up 0 bases and the J end 4 bases, leaving 6 bases in the junction not matched to a gene. The time point label on this specimen signifies: after neoadjuvant nivolumab, at surgical resection. Patients had been newly diagnosed with stage II-IVA oral cavity squamous cell carcinoma, and no prior systemic or radiation treatment had been given to the patients. The cohort was composed of patients with HPV-negative, locally advanced oral cavity squamous cell carcinoma. Peripheral blood mononuclear cells were analyzed directly, without maintenance or expansion in culture. The samples were obtained from a longitudinal correlative study of a single-arm phase II trial testing neoadjuvant nivolumab in oral cavity squamous cell carcinoma. Subject-matched pre- and post-treatment PBMCs and tumors from three responders and three non-responders were subjected to genomic DNA-based TCRbeta sequencing. Peripheral blood mononuclear cells were collected once before nivolumab treatment and again after treatment, at the time of surgery. The Maxwell RSC DNA from Cells kit was used to isolate genomic DNA from PBMCs.

For deep sequencing of PBMC libraries, mostly around 520 ng of input genomic DNA was used, and six replicates were run per sample. TCRbeta libraries were prepared with the immunoSEQ hsTCRbeta kit according to the manufacturer's instructions. The completed libraries were mixed into a single pool at 3 nM, then sequenced with an Illumina NovaSeq 6000 S4 flow cell. In the original analysis: Raw data preprocessing and quality control were performed with the immunoSEQ Analyzer. The analysis was limited to productive rearrangements, and each clonotype was defined by a unique CDR3 amino acid sequence. Repertoire clonality was estimated as the Gini-Simpson index, computed with the R package tcR. Student's t test was used to compare Gini indices, and Pearson correlation was used to assess associations with tumor size change. TCRdb obtained this table from immuneACCESS and retained in-frame rearrangements with V and J assigned. These tables miss some clones; where compared with another copy, unresolved V genes account for less than half of the shortfall, and the remainder is unexplained. For V, J and clone size, that table is used; D and trimming come from the DNA. Recorded for this sample are thousands of clones; 70% of them occurred a single time. Roughly 2.8% of the sample is held by the ten biggest clonotypes.

Recombination connected TRBV10-3 to TRBJ2-1; TRBD2 fits 7 bases in the junction. The TCR comes from a person aged 40 to 85 with oral cavity squamous cell carcinoma. This specimen consisted of PBMCs, obtained after nivolumab (anti-PD-1) treatment. In nucleotide form, the sequence is TGTGCCATCAGTGAGTCGAGGCCTAGCGGATACAATGAGCAGTTCTTC. This gives the protein CAISESRPSGYNEQFF.